Listed below are T cell receptor beta chains from one sample, sequenced in a study of CD8 T cells in Susac syndrome. TCRdb recomputed calls from the immunoSEQ multiplex PCR reads with MiXCR, one row per CDR3 protein. The data hold around 230,000 distinct CDR3 sequences, with roughly 95% observed a single time. Material for sequencing was CD4+ T cells from PBMCs. The receptor set was obtained from a human donor with Susac syndrome. CDR3s include the opening cysteine and the closing phenylalanine or tryptophan. A D gene is named only where the DNA matches it firmly. Expanded clones are given a class, and other clones once, few, many or no size at all.

TGCAGCGTGACAGGGGTTAATGAAAAACTGTTTTTT | CSVTGVNEKLFF | TRBJ1-4 | TRBV29-1 | once | TRBD1
TGCAGTGCTAGGGGAGGGACAGGGGGTAGGTACGAGCAGTACTTC | CSARGGTGGRYEQYF | TRBJ2-7 | TRBV20-1 | NA | TRBD1
TGTGCCAGCAGTCCAACCCGAGCAACGGAGACCCAGTACTTC | CASSPTRATETQYF | TRBJ2-5 | TRBV27 | NA | NA
TGTGCCAGCAGCCAAGACCCCAATGAGCAGTTCTTC | CASSQDPNEQFF | TRBJ2-1 | TRBV3-1 | NA | NA
TGCGCCAGCAGCTTTTATTCTAGCGGACGCACAGATACGCAGTATTTT | CASSFYSSGRTDTQYF | TRBJ2-3 | TRBV5-1 | NA | TRBD2
TGTGCCAGCAGTGTGAACAGGGACACTGAAGTTTTCTTT | CASSVNRDTEVFF | TRBJ1-1 | TRBV12-3/TRBV12-4 | NA | NA
TGTGCCAGCAGCCCGTGGTCGACAGCATACAATGAGCAGTTCTTC | CASSPWSTAYNEQFF | TRBJ2-1 | TRBV5-4 | NA | NA
TGCAGTGCTAGAGAGGCGACTAGCGGCCATGAGCAGTTCTTC | CSAREATSGHEQFF | TRBJ2-1 | TRBV20-1 | once | TRBD2
TGTGCTGGAGAATCGGGGGGCAATGAGCAGTTCTTC | CAGESGGNEQFF | TRBJ2-1 | TRBV30 | NA | TRBD2
TGCAGTGCTGTGACTAGCGGTTTAGCCAAAAACATTCAGTACTTC | CSAVTSGLAKNIQYF | TRBJ2-4 | TRBV20-1 | NA | TRBD2
TGTGCCAGTAGCGGGACCGGGACCTTAAACATTCAGTACTTC | CASSGTGTLNIQYF | TRBJ2-4 | TRBV19 | NA | NA
TGTGCCACCAGCTCGAGGGCAGGGCGAAGCTCCTACGAGCAGTACTTC | CATSSRAGRSSYEQYF | TRBJ2-7 | TRBV15 | NA | NA
TGTGCCAGCAGCCAAGTAGGGAAGAGAGCTTTCTTT | CASSQVGKRAFF | TRBJ1-1 | TRBV3-1 | NA | NA
TGTGCCAGCATCAGGGGTGAGCAGTTCTTC | CASIRGEQFF | TRBJ2-1 | TRBV5-4 | NA | NA
TGTGCCTGGACCATAGGCGGAGTTAGTCCAGAGACCCAGTACTTC | CAWTIGGVSPETQYF | TRBJ2-5 | TRBV30 | NA | NA
TGTGCCAGCAGCTTAGAGGGGACGGGCCGACGAAATGGTCTGTTTTTT | CASSLEGTGRRNGLFF | TRBJ1-4 | TRBV7-9 | NA | NA
TGTGCCAGCAGCCCCCAGCGGGAGCGAACAGATACGCAGTATTTT | CASSPQRERTDTQYF | TRBJ2-3 | TRBV7-9 | NA | TRBD2
TGTGCCAGCAGCGCTCAAACTAGCGGGGCCTCCTACGAGCAGTACTTC | CASSAQTSGASYEQYF | TRBJ2-7 | TRBV9 | NA | TRBD2
TGTGCCACCCATCAGGAGAGCACAGATACGCAGTATTTT | CATHQESTDTQYF | TRBJ2-3 | TRBV18 | NA | NA
TGCAGTGCTAGAGATCCTCTCCAGCGTATCTCCCATCAAGAGACCCAGTACTTC | CSARDPLQRISHQETQYF | TRBJ2-5 | TRBV20-1 | NA | NA
TGTGCCAGCATCCGGCCCCACTACGAGCAGTACTTC | CASIRPHYEQYF | TRBJ2-7 | TRBV25-1 | NA | NA
TGTGCCAGCAGTTTAAAAGCGGGAATTGAGTTCTTC | CASSLKAGIEFF | TRBJ2-1 | TRBV12-3/TRBV12-4 | NA | TRBD2
TGTGCCAGCAGCTTAGTCTCTGCTGGGGCCAACGTCCTGACTTTC | CASSLVSAGANVLTF | TRBJ2-6 | TRBV7-3 | once | NA
TGTGCCAGCTCACTCAGCGCCGACAGGATCACTGAAGCTTTCTTT | CASSLSADRITEAFF | TRBJ1-1 | TRBV18 | NA | NA
TGTGCCAGCAGCCCCGGAGGGACTCAGCCCCAGCATTTT | CASSPGGTQPQHF | TRBJ1-5 | TRBV9 | NA | NA
TGTGCCACCAGCAGAGAGAGGGTGGGCTACACCTTC | CATSRERVGYTF | TRBJ1-2 | TRBV15 | NA | NA
TGTGCCAGCAGTCGGGGGGAGGGACGCTATGGCTACACCTTC | CASSRGEGRYGYTF | TRBJ1-2 | TRBV12-3/TRBV12-4 | NA | NA
TGCGCCAGCAGCGCCTCGGCGGGCACAGATACGCAGTATTTT | CASSASAGTDTQYF | TRBJ2-3 | TRBV10-2 | NA | NA
TGCAGCGCCCAAAGCGGGGCATACTATGGCTACACCTTC | CSAQSGAYYGYTF | TRBJ1-2 | TRBV29-1 | NA | NA
TGCAGTGCACCGGACAGGCGGAGGGGGACTGAAGCTTTCTTT | CSAPDRRRGTEAFF | TRBJ1-1 | TRBV20-1 | NA | TRBD1
TGCAGCGGACGGACGGGTGGGACTGAAGCTTTCTTT | CSGRTGGTEAFF | TRBJ1-1 | TRBV29-1 | NA | NA
TGTGCCAGCCAGAGGGAATTTGGGAATGAGCAGTTCTTC | CASQREFGNEQFF | TRBJ2-1 | TRBV7-3 | NA | NA
TGCAGCGTTGGGGGGGGATGGGATCAGCCCCAGCATTTT | CSVGGGWDQPQHF | TRBJ1-5 | TRBV29-1 | NA | NA
TGTGCCGGGGGAGGGGGCAATCAGCCCCAGCATTTT | CAGGGGNQPQHF | TRBJ1-5 | TRBV28 | NA | NA
TGTGCCAGCACCCCGCGGAGGCACGCTACGCAGTATTTT | CASTPRRHATQYF | TRBJ2-3 | TRBV12-3/TRBV12-4 | NA | NA
TGCGCCAGCAGCTTGTCGGCAGGCTTATCGACCCAGTACTTC | CASSLSAGLSTQYF | TRBJ2-5 | TRBV5-1 | NA | NA
TGTGCCAGCAGTAGCCACCAGGGATATAGCAATCAGCCCCAGCATTTT | CASSSHQGYSNQPQHF | TRBJ1-5 | TRBV28 | NA | NA
TGCAGTGCCGTCGGGACAGGGAACACAGATACGCAGTATTTT | CSAVGTGNTDTQYF | TRBJ2-3 | TRBV20-1 | NA | TRBD1
TGTGCCAGCAGCGTAGAGGCCTCTGGAAACACCATATATTTT | CASSVEASGNTIYF | TRBJ1-3 | TRBV9 | NA | NA